This entry lists 29 T cell receptor beta chains sequenced from one sample in a study of cytotoxic CD8 clonotypes in ibrutinib-treated CLL. TCRdb keeps only in-frame clones here, not all; method: immunoSEQ multiplex PCR. This repertoire shows 140,000 or so clones, approximately 80% found once; its top ten account for 10% to 15%. The sample here was PBMCs, taken after 12 months of ibrutinib treatment. The receptor set was obtained from a human donor with chronic lymphocytic leukemia.

This sequence joins TRBV7-9 and TRBJ2-7; D is possibly TRBD1 (6 bases). V was pared by 3 bases and J by 6 bases, with 12 bases between. Germline V gene sequence: CDR1 SEHNR, CDR2 FQNEAQ (reference sequence). The CDR3 runs to 13 residues. This CDR3 reads CASSLAGQSEQYF. The CDR3 DNA follows: TGTGCCAGCAGCTTGGCCGGACAGAGCGAGCAGTACTTC.

The chain links TRBV19 to TRBJ1-1; D is ambiguous. Germline lookup yields CDR1 LNHDA and CDR2 SQIVND (reference sequence). Between the trimmed V and J ends, which lost 6 bases and 4 bases, there was a span of 9 bases. The CDR3 runs to 12 residues. The CDR3 region has the DNA TGTGCCAGTAGGGAAGGTCCCACTGAAGCTTTCTTT. Its protein product is CASREGPTEAFF.

V and J are TRBV9 and TRBJ2-3; no clear D gene. CDR1 SGDLS and CDR2 YYNGEE come from the germline V gene. The CDR3 is 14 amino acids. V shed 2 bases and J shed 6 bases, with 13 bases lying between them. CDR3 sequence: CASSVRHSRDTQYF. CDR3 bases: TGTGCCAGCAGCGTTCGACACTCACGGGATACGCAGTATTTT.

The V call is TRBV19, the J call TRBJ2-1, with 9 bases identical to TRBD1. The CDR3 loop spans 18 amino acids. V gave up 4 bases and J gave up 4 bases; unmatched junction bases: 14. Germline CDR1 and CDR2: LNHDA and SQIVND (reference sequence). CDR3 nucleotide sequence: TGTGCCAGTAGTACCCCGGGACAGGGCCAGAGGGCATACAATGAGCAGTTCTTC. It codes for CASSTPGQGQRAYNEQFF.

This clone was seen only a few times. V is TRBV4-2 and J is TRBJ2-7; D is perhaps TRBD1 or TRBD2 (5 bases each). The V gene lost 1 base and the J gene lost 7 bases, with 14 bases spanning the gap. Germline CDR1 and CDR2: LGHNA and YNFKEQ. CDR3 size: 14 residues. CDR3 residues: CASSQGRTGREQYF. The CDR3 DNA is TGTGCCAGCAGCCAAGGCCGAACGGGGCGGGAGCAGTACTTC.

This chain joins TRBV7-9 and TRBJ2-1; D might be TRBD1 (7 bases). Looked up from germline, CDR1 is SEHNR and CDR2 is FQNEAQ (reference sequence). The germline V and J ends were trimmed by 4 bases and 6 bases, with 16 bases remaining between them. There are 15 residues in the CDR3. The CDR3 loop is CASSSTFQGGNEQFF. In nucleotides, the CDR3 is TGTGCCAGCAGCTCGACCTTCCAGGGGGGCAATGAGCAGTTCTTC. The full variable domain, with the rest looked up from reference TRBV7-9 and TRBJ2-1, is DTGVSQNPRHKITKRGQNVTFRCDPISEHNRLYWYRQTLGQGPEFLTYFQNEAQLEKSRLLSDRFSAERPKGSFSTLEIQRTEQGDSAMYLCASSSTFQGGNEQFFGPGTRLTVL.

This chain uses TRBV5-6 with TRBJ2-1, with D possibly being TRBD2 (5 bases). The V end lost 2 bases, the J end lost 8 bases, and 11 bases lay between the germline ends. CDR1 and CDR2 (germline): SGHDT, YYEEEE. The CDR3 contains 13 residues. In DNA form, the CDR3 reads TGTGCCAGCAGCTTACTAGTGCCGGATGAGCAGTTCTTC. Its translation: CASSLLVPDEQFF.

This sequence joins TRBV5-1 and TRBJ2-3; TRBD1 is a possible D gene (5 bases). The germline gives CDR1 SGHRS, CDR2 YFSETQ. With 5 bases removed from V and 1 base from J, the gap between germline ends came to 11 bases. This CDR3 contains 14 residues. The CDR3 DNA is TGCGCCAGCAGATCTAGACAGCGCACAGATACGCAGTATTTT. It codes for CASRSRQRTDTQYF.

The chain is built from TRBV9 and TRBJ2-1; 12 nucleotides align to TRBD2. Germline values: CDR1 SGDLS, CDR2 YYNGEE. The CDR3 runs 15 residues. V lost 2 bases and J lost 5; bases outside the gene matches: 2. CDR3 coding DNA: TGTGCCAGCAGCGTCGGACTAGCGGGAAACAATGAGCAGTTCTTC. Its protein is CASSVGLAGNNEQFF.

This clone showed up just once. The gene calls are TRBV30 and TRBJ1-5, with D unresolved. This CDR3 is built from 14 residues. Trimming pared 2 bases from V and 3 bases from J, leaving 11 bases between. Germline CDR1 is GTSNPN and CDR2 is SVGIG (reference sequence). CDR3 amino acids: CAWSTQATNQPQHF. The CDR3 nucleotides are TGTGCCTGGAGTACCCAGGCCACCAATCAGCCCCAGCATTTT.

Judged by abundance, this clone is medium-sized. The chain couples TRBV4-1 to TRBJ1-1; TRBD1 matches 8 bases. Per germline, CDR1 MGHRA and CDR2 YSYEKL. This CDR3 is 13 amino acids long. Trimming cost V 4 bases and J 4 bases; bases outside gene matches: 2. The CDR3 DNA is TGCGCCAGCAGCCGCACAGGGGGCACTGAAGCTTTCTTT. It specifies CASSRTGGTEAFF.

The chain employs TRBV11-3 and TRBJ2-1, with D perhaps being TRBD1 or TRBD2 (5 bases each). The ends were cut back, 5 bases at V and 12 bases at J, with 20 bases in the middle. The CDR3 consists of 14 residues. Per germline, CDR1 SGHNT and CDR2 YENEEA. The CDR3: CASSPTVSGGGQFF. CDR3 DNA: TGTGCCAGCAGCCCCACAGTCAGTGGTGGGGGGCAGTTCTTC.

The gene calls are TRBV11-2 and TRBJ2-3; D is perhaps TRBD1 (5 bases). The CDR3 contains 17 residues. V dropped 0 bases and J dropped 1 base, with 14 bases sitting between them. Germline assignment: CDR1 SGHAT and CDR2 FQNNGV. CDR3 in amino acids: CASSLEFRGGRTDTQYF. Here the CDR3 DNA reads TGTGCCAGCAGCTTAGAATTTAGGGGTGGTCGCACAGATACGCAGTATTTT.

Written as DNA, the CDR3 is TGTGCCTGGAGTGTATCCCGGTCGGATGAAAAACTGTTTTTT. Amino acids: CAWSVSRSDEKLFF. The chain carries TRBV30 and TRBJ1-4; no definite D call. The germline CDR1 and CDR2 sequences are GTSNPN and SVGIG (reference sequence). Trimming pared 0 bases from V and 6 bases from J, leaving 11 bases between. CDR3 length: 14 amino acids.

In its sample, this clone was seen many times. The rearrangement links TRBV6-6 to TRBJ2-7; D is perhaps TRBD1 or TRBD2 (7 bases each). The CDR3 totals 13 residues. Germline CDR1 is MNHNY and CDR2 is SVGAGI (reference sequence). Trimming took 5 bases from V and 7 from J, leaving 15 bases between them. The CDR3 reads CASSSRQGGEQYF. CDR3 sequence (DNA): TGTGCCAGCAGTAGTCGACAGGGAGGGGAGCAGTACTTC.

The J gene is TRBJ1-1, the V gene TRBV4-1; perhaps TRBD1 as D (5 bases). Trimming took off 2 bases at V and 5 bases at J, with 18 bases between the two ends. The CDR3 runs to 16 residues. In germline, CDR1 is MGHRA, CDR2 YSYEKL. The CDR3 DNA follows: TGCGCCAGCAGCCAATCATCGGGGCCGGGCAGGACTGAAGCTTTCTTT. Translated: CASSQSSGPGRTEAFF.

The chain carries TRBV4-3 and TRBJ2-7, with TRBD2 identical over 10 bases. The J segment lost 3 bases and the V segment lost 0 bases, leaving 14 bases of the junction unmatched. CDR3 length equals 19 residues. Germline V gene data show CDR1 as LGHNA and CDR2 as YSLEER. DNA for the CDR3: TGCGCCAGCAGCCAAGAGAGGGTCACTAGCGGGACCTGGAGCTACGAGCAGTACTTC. Translation: CASSQERVTSGTWSYEQYF.

The V and J genes are TRBV25-1 and TRBJ1-3; TRBD1 might be the D (6 bases). Trimming stripped 3 bases from V and 5 bases from J, with 14 bases between. Looked up from germline, CDR1 is MGHDK and CDR2 is SYGVNS. The CDR3 consists of 15 residues. CDR3 coding DNA: TGTGCCAGCAGTGATTACCCGGGGGCGAGAAACACCATATATTTT. Its protein product is CASSDYPGARNTIYF.

V usage is TRBV18 and J usage is TRBJ1-1; D gene ambiguous. Between the trimmed V and J ends, which lost 5 bases and 4 bases, there was a span of 17 bases. CDR3 size: 15 residues. From germline, CDR1 is KGHSH and CDR2 LQKENI. The DNA for the CDR3 is TGTGCCAGCTCAGGTGGAAACTTAGGAGGCACTGAAGCTTTCTTT. This translates into CASSGGNLGGTEAFF. The variable domain in full, completed from reference TRBV18 and TRBJ1-1, reads NAGVMQNPRHLVRRRGQEARLRCSPMKGHSHVYWYRQLPEEGLKFMVYLQKENIIDESGMPKERFSAEFPKEGPSILRIQQVVRGDSAAYFCASSGGNLGGTEAFFGQGTRLTVV.

The chain is built from TRBV19 and TRBJ2-3, with D maybe TRBD1 (6 bases). CDR3 length equals 16 residues. Trimming removed 3 bases from V and 9 bases from J, with 22 bases in between. Germline V CDR1 and CDR2: LNHDA, SQIVND (reference sequence). Here the CDR3 DNA reads TGTGCCAGTAGTATCCCAGTTTGGGGGCCGGCTGGCACGCAGTATTTT. Translated: CASSIPVWGPAGTQYF.

The chain links TRBV30 to TRBJ2-3; D uncertain. Trimming pared 3 bases from V and 1 base from J, leaving 5 bases between. This CDR3 has 12 amino acids. Germline CDR1 reads GTSNPN; CDR2 reads SVGIG (reference sequence). This CDR3 is CAWRAGTDTQYF. The CDR3 DNA is TGTGCCTGGAGGGCAGGCACAGATACGCAGTATTTT. Supplemented by reference TRBV30 and TRBJ2-3, the full variable domain reads SQTIHQWPATLVQPVGSPLSLECTVEGTSNPNLYWYRQAAGRGLQLLFYSVGIGQISSEVPQNLSASRPQDRQFILSSKKLLLSDSGFYLCAWRAGTDTQYFGPGTRLTVL.

The chain combines TRBV15 with TRBJ1-2; 7 positions agree with TRBD1. The V and J ends lost 0 bases and 4 bases, in that order; junction bases with no gene match: 8. This CDR3 contains 16 residues. From germline, CDR1 is LNHNV and CDR2 YYDKDF (reference sequence). CDR3 coding DNA: TGTGCCACCAGCAGAGAGGACAGGTTCTATAGCTATGGCTACACCTTC. Protein sequence: CATSREDRFYSYGYTF.

V and J are TRBV10-3 and TRBJ2-2; tentatively, D is TRBD1 or TRBD2 (5 bases each). CDR3 length equals 14 residues. Looked up from germline, CDR1 is ENHRY and CDR2 is SYGVKD. Trimming pared 10 bases from V and 7 bases from J, leaving 19 bases between. The CDR3 loop is CATQVGTNFGELFF. The CDR3 nucleotides read TGTGCCACCCAGGTGGGGACCAATTTCGGGGAGCTGTTTTTT.

The chain couples TRBV7-9 to TRBJ2-1; no reliable D call. This CDR3 spans 16 amino acids. Between the trimmed V and J ends, which lost 1 base and 0 bases, there was a span of 10 bases. CDR1 SEHNR and CDR2 FQNEAQ come from the germline V gene (reference sequence). The CDR3 spells CASSLVSASSYNEQFF. The CDR3 DNA reads as TGTGCCAGCAGCTTAGTTTCCGCAAGCTCCTACAATGAGCAGTTCTTC.

In its sample, this clone was seen once. A junction boundary mismatches the germline segment, possibly from a read error. This chain links TRBV4-2 with TRBJ2-3; the match to TRBD2 covers 14 bases. The CDR3 consists of 21 residues. The germline V gene has CDR1 LGHNA and CDR2 YNFKEQ. The CDR3 DNA sequence: TGTGCCAGCACCCAAAGTATGAGGGGACTAGCGGGAGACGCCGGCACAGATACGCAGTATTTT. It translates to CASTQSMRGLAGDAGTDTQYF.

V is TRBV19 and J is TRBJ1-4; no firm D call. The CDR3 is 13 residues long. Between the trimmed V and J ends, which lost 9 bases and 7 bases, there was a span of 15 bases. Per the germline V gene, CDR1 is LNHDA and CDR2 is SQIVND (reference sequence). CDR3 sequence reads: CASSSRDREKLFF. The DNA of the CDR3 is TGTGCCAGCTCTTCTAGGGATCGTGAAAAACTGTTTTTT.

J is TRBJ2-3 and V is TRBV15; D is undetermined. Trimming cost V 4 bases and J 6 bases, with 23 bases left between them. Per germline, CDR1 LNHNV and CDR2 YYDKDF (reference sequence). The CDR3 covers 17 residues. CDR3 sequence (DNA): TGTGCCACCAGCACCTCACGCACATCTGAAGCCGGGGATACGCAGTATTTT. This sequence encodes CATSTSRTSEAGDTQYF.

The CDR3 sequence: CATSRDNEQFF. In DNA, the CDR3 is TGTGCCACCAGCAGAGACAATGAGCAGTTCTTC. The chain recombines TRBV15 with TRBJ2-1, with D unresolved. Deletions cut 0 bases from V and 6 bases from J, with 0 bases between. Germline V gene lookup returns CDR1 LNHNV and CDR2 YYDKDF (reference sequence). This CDR3 is built from 11 residues. Variable domain in full (rest from reference TRBV15 and TRBJ2-1): DAMVIQNPRYQVTQFGKPVTLSCSQTLNHNVMYWYQQKSSQAPKLLFHYYDKDFNNEADTPDNFQSRRPNTSFCFLDIRSPGLGDTAMYLCATSRDNEQFFGPGTRLTVL.

V gene TRBV6-5 combines with J gene TRBJ1-1; D gene unclear. The germline V gene has CDR1 MNHEY and CDR2 SVGAGI. Between the trimmed V and J ends, which lost 0 bases and 4 bases, there was a span of 12 bases. This CDR3 region has 15 residues. The CDR3 is CASSYSRVGFTEAFF. In DNA form, the CDR3 reads TGTGCCAGCAGTTACTCGAGGGTCGGGTTCACTGAAGCTTTCTTT.